The entry below gives a single T cell receptor beta chain sequence along with its context. What antigen it recognizes has not been identified. Base qualities are not at hand, and no much larger clone is one base apart. There are 14 amino acids in the CDR3, from cysteine to phenylalanine inclusive. Solely the CDR3 DNA is kept, with 42 bases framed from the first base. The germline V gene sets CDR1 to LGHNA and CDR2 to YNFKEQ. Library prep was done by multiplex PCR. TCRdb names Illumina HiSeq 2500 as the instrument used. TCRbeta libraries were constructed through three rounds of nested PCR with primers (Table S4) according to protocols adapted from ARM-PCR. Before sequencing, PCR products in the 200-500 bp range were cut out of the gel and cleaned up using the QIAquick gel extraction kit. The authors processed their data as follows. Reads were cleaned using Trimmomatic, were merged into complete CDR3 sequences using FLASH, and were assigned to V(D)J germline segments using MiTCR. Clonal diversity was calculated as the inverse Simpson's index using VDJtools. In-frame sequences lacking a premature stop codon were counted as productive reads. The public sequencing data were trimmed at Q25 with fastp and processed into clonotypes with MiXCR by TCRdb, which kept only in-frame beta chains. Each entry merges the rows of one CDR3 protein and shows their most common DNA and genes. The V and J calls shown here were made by TCRdb, not taken from the authors' results. For this sample there are some 95,000 distinct CDR3 sequences; about 80% appear just once. Of the sample, more than 25% falls within the top ten clones.

This specimen belongs to a study of tumor and adjacent non-tumor tissue in lung cancer (dated by TCRdb to 2017 to 2018). Regarding the research as a whole: By cancer type, the cohort comprised eleven to twelve adenocarcinoma patients, a couple of squamous cell carcinoma patients and 1 small cell lung cancer patient. Among the roughly 15 patients, ages ranged from about 31 to 76 years, 10 were men and 5 were women, and disease was TNM stage I to III. Using bulk TCRbeta repertoires from approximately 15 lung cancer patients, the study set lung tumor tissue side by side with matched distant non-tumor lung tissue. In total, sequencing yielded 100 million to 150 million productive TCRbeta reads, which works out to an average of around 3.9 million reads per sample. TCRbeta CDR3 sequencing was performed on 30 to 35 paired specimens, with one tumor sample and one normal lung sample collected per patient. General study outcomes and caveats: In normal lung, the top 100 clones accounted for a significantly larger cumulative share of the repertoire than in tumor tissue. The cohort had only roughly 14 patients, and the authors noted that larger samples and more detailed clinical data are needed. Peripheral blood was not sequenced, so blood TCRbeta repertoires in these lung cancer patients were not examined. Significantly higher TCR diversity was found in younger patients, and higher tumor TCR diversity was associated with shorter overall and disease-free survival. Neither the sequencing platform nor unique molecular identifiers are mentioned in the methods. TCR diversity (inverse Simpson) was significantly higher in tumor than in normal lung tissue (431.37 vs 166.20, P = 0.0075, Mann-Whitney U test).

RNA was isolated from bulk, unsorted tissue, and RNA quality was assessed with a NanoDrop ND-1000 and an Agilent 2100. Distant non-tumor tissue taken more than 3 cm from the tumor edge was used as the normal lung sample. All donors had newly diagnosed lung cancer, had not received prior chemotherapy, and were admitted for thoracic surgery in China between August and November 2014. Anyone who had undergone radiotherapy or chemotherapy before, or who had another cancer at the same time, was left out of the study. Pieces of surgical tissue measuring about 1-2.1 cm3 were kept in RNAlater solution and held at -80 degrees C until needed.

The chain is encoded by TRBV4-2 joined to TRBJ1-6; no D segment can be confidently identified. The sequenced sample was distant non-tumor lung tissue. The source of this sequence is a man aged 55 to 70 with small cell lung cancer. The CDR3 protein: CVSSQEKSNSPLHF. DNA sequence: TGTGTTAGCAGCCAAGAAAAATCAAATTCACCCCTCCACTTT.